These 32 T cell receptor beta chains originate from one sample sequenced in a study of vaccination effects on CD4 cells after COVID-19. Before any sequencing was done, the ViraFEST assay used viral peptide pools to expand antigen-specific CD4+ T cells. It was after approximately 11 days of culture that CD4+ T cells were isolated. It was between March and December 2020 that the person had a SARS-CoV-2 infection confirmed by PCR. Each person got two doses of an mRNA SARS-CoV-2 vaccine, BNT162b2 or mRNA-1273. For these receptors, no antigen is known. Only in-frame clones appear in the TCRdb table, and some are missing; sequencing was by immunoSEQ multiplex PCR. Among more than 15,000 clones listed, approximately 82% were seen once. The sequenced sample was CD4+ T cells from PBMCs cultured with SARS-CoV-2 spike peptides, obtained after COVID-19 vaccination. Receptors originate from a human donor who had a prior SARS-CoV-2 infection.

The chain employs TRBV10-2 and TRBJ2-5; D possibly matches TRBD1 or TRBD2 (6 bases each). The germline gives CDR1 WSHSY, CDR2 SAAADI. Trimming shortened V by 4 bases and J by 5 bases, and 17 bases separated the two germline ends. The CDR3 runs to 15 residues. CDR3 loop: CASSAGGAVSETQYF. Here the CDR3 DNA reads TGCGCCAGCAGTGCCGGGGGCGCGGTCTCTGAGACCCAGTACTTC.

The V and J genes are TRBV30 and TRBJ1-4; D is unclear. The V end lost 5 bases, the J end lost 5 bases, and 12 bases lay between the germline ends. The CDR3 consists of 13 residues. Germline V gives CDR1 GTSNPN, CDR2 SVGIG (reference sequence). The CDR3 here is CAWSTTTNEKLFF. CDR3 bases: TGTGCCTGGTCTACCACGACGAATGAAAAACTGTTTTTT.

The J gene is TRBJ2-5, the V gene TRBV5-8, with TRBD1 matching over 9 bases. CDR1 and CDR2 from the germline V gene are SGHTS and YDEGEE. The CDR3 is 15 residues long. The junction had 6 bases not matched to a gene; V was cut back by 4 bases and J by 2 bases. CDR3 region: CASSTGTGRQETQYF. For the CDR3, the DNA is TGTGCCAGCAGCACCGGGACAGGGAGACAAGAGACCCAGTACTTC.

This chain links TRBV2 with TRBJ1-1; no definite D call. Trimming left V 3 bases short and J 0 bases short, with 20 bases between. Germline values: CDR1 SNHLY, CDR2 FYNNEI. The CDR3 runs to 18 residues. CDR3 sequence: CASSDPSRLPIMNTEAFF. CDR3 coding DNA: TGTGCCAGCAGTGACCCCAGTCGCTTACCCATAATGAACACTGAAGCTTTCTTT.

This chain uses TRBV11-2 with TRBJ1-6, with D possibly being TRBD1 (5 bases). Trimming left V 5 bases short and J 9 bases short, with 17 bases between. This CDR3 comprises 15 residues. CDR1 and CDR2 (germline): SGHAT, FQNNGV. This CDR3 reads CASSAFTGGGSPLHF. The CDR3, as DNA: TGTGCCAGCAGCGCATTCACGGGGGGAGGTTCACCCCTCCACTTT.

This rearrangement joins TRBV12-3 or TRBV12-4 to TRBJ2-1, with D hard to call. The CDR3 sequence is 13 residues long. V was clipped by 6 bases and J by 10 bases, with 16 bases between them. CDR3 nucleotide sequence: TGTGCCAGCAGCCTAAATACGGGTTCCGAGCAGTTCTTC. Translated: CASSLNTGSEQFF.

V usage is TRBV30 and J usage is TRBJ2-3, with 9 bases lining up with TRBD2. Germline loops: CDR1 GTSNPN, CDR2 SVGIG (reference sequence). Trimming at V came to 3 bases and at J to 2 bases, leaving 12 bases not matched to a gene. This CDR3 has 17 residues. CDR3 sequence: CAWSNQWASGITDTQYF. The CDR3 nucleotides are TGTGCCTGGAGCAACCAGTGGGCTAGCGGGATCACAGATACGCAGTATTTT.

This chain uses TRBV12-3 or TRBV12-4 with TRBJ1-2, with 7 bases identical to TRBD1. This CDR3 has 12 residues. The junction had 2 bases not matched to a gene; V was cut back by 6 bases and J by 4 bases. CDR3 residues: CASRGQSYGYTF. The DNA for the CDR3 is TGTGCCAGCAGGGGACAGTCCTATGGCTACACCTTC.

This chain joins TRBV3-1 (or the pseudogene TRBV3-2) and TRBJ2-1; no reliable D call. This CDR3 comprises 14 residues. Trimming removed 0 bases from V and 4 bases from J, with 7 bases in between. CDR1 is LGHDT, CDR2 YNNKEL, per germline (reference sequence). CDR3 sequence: CASSQDWGYNEQFF. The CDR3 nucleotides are TGTGCCAGCAGCCAAGATTGGGGATACAATGAGCAGTTCTTC.

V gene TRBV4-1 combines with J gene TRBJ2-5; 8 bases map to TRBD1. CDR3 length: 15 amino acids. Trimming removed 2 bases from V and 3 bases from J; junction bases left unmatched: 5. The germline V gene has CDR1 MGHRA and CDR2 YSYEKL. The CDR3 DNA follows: TGCGCCAGCAGCCAACTAACGGACAGGGAAGAGACCCAGTACTTC. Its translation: CASSQLTDREETQYF.

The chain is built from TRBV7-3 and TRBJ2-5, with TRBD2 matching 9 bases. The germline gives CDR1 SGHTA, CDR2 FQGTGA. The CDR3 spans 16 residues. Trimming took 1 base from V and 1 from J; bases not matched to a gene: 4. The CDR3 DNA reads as TGTGCCAGCAGCTTAATGGCGGGGGGGCCCCAAGAGACCCAGTACTTC. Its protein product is CASSLMAGGPQETQYF.

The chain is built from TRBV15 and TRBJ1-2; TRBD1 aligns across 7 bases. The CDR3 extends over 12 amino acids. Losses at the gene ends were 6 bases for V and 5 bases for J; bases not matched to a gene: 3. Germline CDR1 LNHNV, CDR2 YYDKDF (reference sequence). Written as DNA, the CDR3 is TGTGCCACCAGTTACAGGGGATATGGCTACACCTTC. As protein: CATSYRGYGYTF. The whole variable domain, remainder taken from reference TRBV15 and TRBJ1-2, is DAMVIQNPRYQVTQFGKPVTLSCSQTLNHNVMYWYQQKSSQAPKLLFHYYDKDFNNEADTPDNFQSRRPNTSFCFLDIRSPGLGDTAMYLCATSYRGYGYTFGSGTRLTVV.

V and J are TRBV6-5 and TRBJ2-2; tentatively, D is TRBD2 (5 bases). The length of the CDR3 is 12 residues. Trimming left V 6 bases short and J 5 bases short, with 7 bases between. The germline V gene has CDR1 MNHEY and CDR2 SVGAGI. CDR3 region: CASRLGTGELFF. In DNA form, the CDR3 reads TGTGCCAGCAGACTAGGGACCGGGGAGCTGTTTTTT.

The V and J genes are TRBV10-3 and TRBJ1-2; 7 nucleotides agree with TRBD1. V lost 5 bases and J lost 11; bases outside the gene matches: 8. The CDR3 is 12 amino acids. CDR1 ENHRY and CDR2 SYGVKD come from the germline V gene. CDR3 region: CAISYTGEEYTF. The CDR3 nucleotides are TGTGCCATCAGTTATACAGGGGAGGAGTACACCTTC.

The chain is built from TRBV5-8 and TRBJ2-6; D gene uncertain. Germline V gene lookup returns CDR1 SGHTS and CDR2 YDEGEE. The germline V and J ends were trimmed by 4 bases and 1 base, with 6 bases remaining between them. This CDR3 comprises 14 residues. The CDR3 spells CASSDESGANVLTF. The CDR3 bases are TGTGCCAGCAGCGATGAGTCTGGGGCCAACGTCCTGACTTTC. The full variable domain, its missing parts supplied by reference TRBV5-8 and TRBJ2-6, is EAGVTQSPTHLIKTRGQQATLRCSPISGHTSVYWYQQALGLGLQFLLWYDEGEERNRGNFPPRFSGRQFPNYSSELNVNALELEDSALYLCASSDESGANVLTFGAGSRLTVL.

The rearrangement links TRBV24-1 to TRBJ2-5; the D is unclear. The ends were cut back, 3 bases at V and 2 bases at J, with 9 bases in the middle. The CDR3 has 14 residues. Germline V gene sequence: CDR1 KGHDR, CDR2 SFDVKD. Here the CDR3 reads CATSDPSLQETQYF. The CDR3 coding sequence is TGTGCCACCAGTGATCCATCCTTGCAAGAGACCCAGTACTTC.

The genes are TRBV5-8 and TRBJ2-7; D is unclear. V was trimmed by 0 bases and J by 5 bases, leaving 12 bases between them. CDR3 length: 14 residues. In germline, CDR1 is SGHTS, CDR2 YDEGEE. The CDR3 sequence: CASSLDYFRDEQYF. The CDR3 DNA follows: TGTGCCAGCAGCTTGGACTATTTTCGCGACGAGCAGTACTTC.

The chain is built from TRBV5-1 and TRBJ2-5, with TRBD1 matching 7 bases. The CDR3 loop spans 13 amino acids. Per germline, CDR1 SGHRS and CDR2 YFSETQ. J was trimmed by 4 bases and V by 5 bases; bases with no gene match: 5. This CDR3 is CASRKGALETQYF. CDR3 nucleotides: TGCGCCAGCAGGAAGGGGGCGTTAGAGACCCAGTACTTC.

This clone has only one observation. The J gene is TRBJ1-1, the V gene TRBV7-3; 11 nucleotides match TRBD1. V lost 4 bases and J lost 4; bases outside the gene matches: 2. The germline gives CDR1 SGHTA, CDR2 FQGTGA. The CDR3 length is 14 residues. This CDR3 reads CASSSGTGGTEAFF. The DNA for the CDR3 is TGTGCCAGCAGCTCCGGGACAGGGGGCACTGAAGCTTTCTTT.

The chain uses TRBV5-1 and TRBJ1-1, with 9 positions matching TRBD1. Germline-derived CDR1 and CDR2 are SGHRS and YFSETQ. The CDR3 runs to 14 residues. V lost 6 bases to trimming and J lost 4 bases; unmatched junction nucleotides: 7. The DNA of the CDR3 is TGCGCCAGCAACCAACAGGGGGCGGGCACTGAAGCTTTCTTT. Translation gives CASNQQGAGTEAFF.

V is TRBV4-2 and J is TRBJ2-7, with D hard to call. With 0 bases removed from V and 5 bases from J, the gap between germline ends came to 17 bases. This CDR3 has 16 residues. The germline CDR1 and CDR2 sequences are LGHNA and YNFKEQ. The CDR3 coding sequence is TGTGCCAGCAGCCAAGATTACGGCCAAGCCCGCCACGAGCAGTACTTC. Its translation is CASSQDYGQARHEQYF.

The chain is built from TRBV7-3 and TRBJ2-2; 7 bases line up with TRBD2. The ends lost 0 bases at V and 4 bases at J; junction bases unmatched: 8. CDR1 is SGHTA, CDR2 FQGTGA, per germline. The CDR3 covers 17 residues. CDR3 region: CASSLTPERGPTGELFF. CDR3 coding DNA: TGTGCCAGCAGCTTAACTCCTGAGCGGGGTCCCACCGGGGAGCTGTTTTTT. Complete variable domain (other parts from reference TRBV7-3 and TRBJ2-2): GAGVSQTPSNKVTEKGKYVELRCDPISGHTALYWYRQSLGQGPEFLIYFQGTGAADDSGLPNDRFFAVRPEGSVSTLKIQRTERGDSAVYLCASSLTPERGPTGELFFGEGSRLTVL.

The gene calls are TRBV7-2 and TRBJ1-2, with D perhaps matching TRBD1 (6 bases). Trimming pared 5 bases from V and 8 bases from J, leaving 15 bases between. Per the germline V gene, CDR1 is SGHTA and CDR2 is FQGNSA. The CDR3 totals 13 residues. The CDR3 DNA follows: TGTGCCAGCAGCCGTGTGGGGGCCGTCGGCTACACCTTC. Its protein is CASSRVGAVGYTF.

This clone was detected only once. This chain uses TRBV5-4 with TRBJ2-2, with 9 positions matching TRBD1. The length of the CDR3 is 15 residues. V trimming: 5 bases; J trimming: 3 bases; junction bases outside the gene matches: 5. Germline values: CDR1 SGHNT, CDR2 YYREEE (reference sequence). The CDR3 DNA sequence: TGTGCCAGCAGGCGAGGGACAGGGTACACCGGGGAGCTGTTTTTT. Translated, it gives CASRRGTGYTGELFF.

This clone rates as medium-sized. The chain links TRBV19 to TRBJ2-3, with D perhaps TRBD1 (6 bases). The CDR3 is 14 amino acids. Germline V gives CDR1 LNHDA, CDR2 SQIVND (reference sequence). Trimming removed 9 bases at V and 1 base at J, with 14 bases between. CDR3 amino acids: CASSAGEGTDTQYF. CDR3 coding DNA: TGTGCCAGCTCCGCAGGGGAAGGCACAGATACGCAGTATTTT.

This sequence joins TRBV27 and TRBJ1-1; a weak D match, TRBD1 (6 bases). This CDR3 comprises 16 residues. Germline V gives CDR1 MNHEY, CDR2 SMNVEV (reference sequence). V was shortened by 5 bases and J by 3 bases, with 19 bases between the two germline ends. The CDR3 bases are TGTGCCAGCAGTCGTCGGGCGTGGGGGGCGGACACTGAAGCTTTCTTT. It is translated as CASSRRAWGADTEAFF.

In DNA, the CDR3 is TGTGCCAGCAGCCCCGACGGGACATACAATGAGCAGTTCTTC. Its translation is CASSPDGTYNEQFF. This chain joins TRBV4-2 and TRBJ2-1; D is perhaps TRBD1 (6 bases). V lost 4 bases and J 4 bases, leaving 11 bases between the germline ends. The CDR3 is made up of 14 amino acids. Germline assignment: CDR1 LGHNA and CDR2 YNFKEQ.

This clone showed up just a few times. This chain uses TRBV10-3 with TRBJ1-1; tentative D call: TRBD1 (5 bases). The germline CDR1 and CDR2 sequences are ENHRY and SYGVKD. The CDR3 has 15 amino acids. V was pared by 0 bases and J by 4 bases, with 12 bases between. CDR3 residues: CAISESRGGSTEAFF. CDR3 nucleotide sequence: TGTGCCATCAGTGAGTCGCGGGGGGGTAGCACTGAAGCTTTCTTT.

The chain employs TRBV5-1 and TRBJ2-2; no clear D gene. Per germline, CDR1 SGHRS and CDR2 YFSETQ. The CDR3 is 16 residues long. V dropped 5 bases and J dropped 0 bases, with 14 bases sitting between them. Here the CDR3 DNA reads TGCGCCAGCAGTTTTATCCCCCCGGCGAACACCGGGGAGCTGTTTTTT. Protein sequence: CASSFIPPANTGELFF.

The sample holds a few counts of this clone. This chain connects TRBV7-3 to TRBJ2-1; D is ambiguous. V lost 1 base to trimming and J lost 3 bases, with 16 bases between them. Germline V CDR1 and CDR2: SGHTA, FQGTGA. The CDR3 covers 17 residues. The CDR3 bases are TGTGCCAGCAGCTTAAAGTCTTGGGTTGAGCGCTACAATGAGCAGTTCTTC. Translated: CASSLKSWVERYNEQFF.

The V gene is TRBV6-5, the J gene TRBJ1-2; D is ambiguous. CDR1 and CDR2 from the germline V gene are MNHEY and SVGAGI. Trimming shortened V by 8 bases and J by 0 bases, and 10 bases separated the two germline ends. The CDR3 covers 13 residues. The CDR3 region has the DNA TGTGCCAGCCGCGCTTCGGCTAACTATGGCTACACCTTC. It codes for CASRASANYGYTF.

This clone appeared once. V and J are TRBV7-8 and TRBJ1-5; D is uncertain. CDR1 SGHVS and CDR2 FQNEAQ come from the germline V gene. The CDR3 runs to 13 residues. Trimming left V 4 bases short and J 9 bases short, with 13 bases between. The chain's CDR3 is CASSSNKFGPQHF. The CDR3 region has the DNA TGTGCCAGCAGCTCAAATAAGTTCGGGCCCCAGCATTTT.